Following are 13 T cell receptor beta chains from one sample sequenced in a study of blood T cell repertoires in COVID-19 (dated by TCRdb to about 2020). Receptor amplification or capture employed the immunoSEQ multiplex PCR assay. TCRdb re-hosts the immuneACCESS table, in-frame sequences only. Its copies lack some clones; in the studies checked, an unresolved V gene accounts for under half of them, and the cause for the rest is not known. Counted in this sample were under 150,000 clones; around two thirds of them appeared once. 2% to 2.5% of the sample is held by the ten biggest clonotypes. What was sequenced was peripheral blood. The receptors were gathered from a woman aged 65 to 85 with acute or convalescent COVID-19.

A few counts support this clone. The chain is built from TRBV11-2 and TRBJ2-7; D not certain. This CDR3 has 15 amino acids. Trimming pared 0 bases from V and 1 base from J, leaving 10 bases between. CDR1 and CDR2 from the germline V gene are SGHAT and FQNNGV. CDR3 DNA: TGTGCCAGCAGCTTAGATTGGGCAGGATCCTACGAGCAGTACTTC. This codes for CASSLDWAGSYEQYF.

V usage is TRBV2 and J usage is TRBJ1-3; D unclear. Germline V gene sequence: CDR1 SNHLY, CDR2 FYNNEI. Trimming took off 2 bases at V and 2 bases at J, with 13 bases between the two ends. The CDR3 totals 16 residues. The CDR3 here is CASSESGSRAGNTIYF. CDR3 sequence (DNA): TGTGCCAGCAGTGAATCGGGATCGAGGGCTGGAAACACCATATATTTT. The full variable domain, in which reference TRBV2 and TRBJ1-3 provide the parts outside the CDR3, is EPEVTQTPSHQVTQMGQEVILRCVPISNHLYFYWYRQILGQKVEFLVSFYNNEISEKSEIFDDQFSVERPDGSNFTLKIRSTKLEDSAMYFCASSESGSRAGNTIYFGEGSWLTVV.

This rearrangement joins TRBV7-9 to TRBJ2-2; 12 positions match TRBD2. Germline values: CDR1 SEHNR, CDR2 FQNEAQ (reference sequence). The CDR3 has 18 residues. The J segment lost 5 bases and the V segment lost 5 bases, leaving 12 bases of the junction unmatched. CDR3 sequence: CASSGLRLAGGRTGELFF. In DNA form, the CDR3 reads TGTGCCAGCAGCGGCCTGAGGCTAGCGGGAGGGCGGACCGGGGAGCTGTTTTTT.

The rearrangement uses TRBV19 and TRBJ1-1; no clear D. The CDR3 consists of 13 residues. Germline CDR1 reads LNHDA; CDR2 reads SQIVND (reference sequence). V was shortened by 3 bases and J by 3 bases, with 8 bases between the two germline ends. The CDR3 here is CASSILWYTEAFF. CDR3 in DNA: TGTGCCAGTAGTATTCTATGGTACACTGAAGCTTTCTTT.

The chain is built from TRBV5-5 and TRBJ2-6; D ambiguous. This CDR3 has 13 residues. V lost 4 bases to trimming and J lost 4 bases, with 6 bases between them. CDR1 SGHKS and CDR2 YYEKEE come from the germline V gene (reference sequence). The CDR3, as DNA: TGTGCCAGCAGCCCACTCGGGGCCAACGTCCTGACTTTC. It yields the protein CASSPLGANVLTF.

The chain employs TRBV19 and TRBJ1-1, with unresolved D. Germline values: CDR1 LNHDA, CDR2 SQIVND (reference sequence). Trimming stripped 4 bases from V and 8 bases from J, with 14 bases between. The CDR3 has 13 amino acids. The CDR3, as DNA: TGTGCCAGTAGTACTCAGGACGGCGGGGAAGCTTTCTTT. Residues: CASSTQDGGEAFF.

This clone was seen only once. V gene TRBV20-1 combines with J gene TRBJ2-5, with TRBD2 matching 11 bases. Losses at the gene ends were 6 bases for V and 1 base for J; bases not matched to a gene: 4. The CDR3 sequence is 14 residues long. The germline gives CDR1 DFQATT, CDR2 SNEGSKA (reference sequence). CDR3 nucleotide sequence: TGCAGTGCAAGTAGCGGGGGGGCCCAAGAGACCCAGTACTTC. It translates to CSASSGGAQETQYF.

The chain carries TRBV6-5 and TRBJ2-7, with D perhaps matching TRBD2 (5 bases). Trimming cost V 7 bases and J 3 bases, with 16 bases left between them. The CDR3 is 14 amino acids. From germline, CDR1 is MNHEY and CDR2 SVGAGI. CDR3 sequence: CASTPRGLGYEQYF. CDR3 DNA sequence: TGTGCCAGCACCCCGAGAGGGTTAGGCTACGAGCAGTACTTC.

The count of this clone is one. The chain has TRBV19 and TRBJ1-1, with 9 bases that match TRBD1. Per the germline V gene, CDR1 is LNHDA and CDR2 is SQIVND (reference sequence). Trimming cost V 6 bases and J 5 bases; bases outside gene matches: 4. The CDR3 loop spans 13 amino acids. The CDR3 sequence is CASRDRGRTEAFF. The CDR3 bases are TGTGCCAGTAGGGACAGGGGTCGGACTGAAGCTTTCTTT.

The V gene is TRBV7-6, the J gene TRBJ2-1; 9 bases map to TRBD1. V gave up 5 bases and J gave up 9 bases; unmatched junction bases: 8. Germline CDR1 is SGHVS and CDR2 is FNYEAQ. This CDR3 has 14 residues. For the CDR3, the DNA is TGTGCCAGCAGCGAACAGGGGGCGCGGGGTGAGCAGTTCTTC. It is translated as CASSEQGARGEQFF.

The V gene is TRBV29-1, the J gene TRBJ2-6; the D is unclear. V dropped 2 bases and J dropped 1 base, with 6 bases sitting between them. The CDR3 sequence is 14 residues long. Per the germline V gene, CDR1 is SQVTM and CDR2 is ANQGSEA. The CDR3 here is CSVESGSGANVLTF. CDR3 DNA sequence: TGCAGCGTTGAATCCGGTTCTGGGGCCAACGTCCTGACTTTC.

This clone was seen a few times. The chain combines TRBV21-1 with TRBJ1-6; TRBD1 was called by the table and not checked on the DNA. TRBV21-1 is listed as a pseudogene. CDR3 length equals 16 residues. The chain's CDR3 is CASSKNLATYNSPLHF. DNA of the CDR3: TGTGCCAGCAGCAAAAATCTGGCAACCTATAATTCACCCCTCCACTTT.

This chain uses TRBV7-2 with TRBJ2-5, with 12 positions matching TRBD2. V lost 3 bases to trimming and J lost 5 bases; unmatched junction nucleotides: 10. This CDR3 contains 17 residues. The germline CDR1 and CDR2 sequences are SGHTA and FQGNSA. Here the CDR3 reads CASSFLTSGGRRETQYF. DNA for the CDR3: TGTGCCAGCAGCTTTCTTACTAGCGGGGGGCGGAGGGAGACCCAGTACTTC.